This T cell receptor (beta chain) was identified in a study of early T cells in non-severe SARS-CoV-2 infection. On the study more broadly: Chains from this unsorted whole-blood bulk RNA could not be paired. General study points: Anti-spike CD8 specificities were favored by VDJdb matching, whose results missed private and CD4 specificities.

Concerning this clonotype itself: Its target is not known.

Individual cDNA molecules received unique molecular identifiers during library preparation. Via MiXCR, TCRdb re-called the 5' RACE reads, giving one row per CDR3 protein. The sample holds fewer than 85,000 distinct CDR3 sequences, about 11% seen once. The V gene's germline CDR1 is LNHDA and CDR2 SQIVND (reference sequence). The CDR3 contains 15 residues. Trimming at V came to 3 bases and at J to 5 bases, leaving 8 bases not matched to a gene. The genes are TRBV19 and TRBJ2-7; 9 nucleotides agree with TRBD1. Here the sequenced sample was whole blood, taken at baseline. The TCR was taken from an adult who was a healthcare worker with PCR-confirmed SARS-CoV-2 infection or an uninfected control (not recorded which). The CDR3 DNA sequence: TGTGCCAGTAGTATGAAGGGACAGGGCTTCCACGAGCAGTACTTC. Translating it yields CASSMKGQGFHEQYF.